This T cell receptor (beta chain) was obtained from a study of tumor-infiltrating lymphocytes in primary liver carcinoma. Synthesis of TCR beta cDNA was carried out from approximately 500 ng total RNA with a constant-region primer. ARM-PCR was slightly modified, and three nested multiplex PCR rounds with it gave rise to the TCR beta libraries. Forward primers for TRBV1-TRBV30 and a C-beta reverse primer served the first two PCR rounds, at approximately 10 cycles each. Using its own MiXCR run on the multiplex PCR reads, TCRdb lists one record per CDR3 protein. The sample has approximately 120,000 distinct CDR3 sequences; around 60% are singletons. RNA and DNA were co-extracted from approximately 20-30 mg of unsorted bulk tissue. The V and J ends lost 2 bases and 10 bases, in that order; junction bases with no gene match: 14. The CDR3 contains 15 residues. The V gene's germline CDR1 is SGHAT and CDR2 FQNNGV.

This sequence was found in a woman aged 55-70 years with primary liver carcinoma and hepatitis B virus infection. Sequencing was done on a sample of liver tumor tissue from sampling region 3. Stated subset: tumor region T3, left-lateral pole. The chain combines TRBV11-2 with TRBJ2-7; 7 bases line up with TRBD2. In nucleotides, the CDR3 is TGTGCCAGCAGCTTAAACGCGGGAGCCTTTAGCTATCAGTACTTC. It is translated as CASSLNAGAFSYQYF.